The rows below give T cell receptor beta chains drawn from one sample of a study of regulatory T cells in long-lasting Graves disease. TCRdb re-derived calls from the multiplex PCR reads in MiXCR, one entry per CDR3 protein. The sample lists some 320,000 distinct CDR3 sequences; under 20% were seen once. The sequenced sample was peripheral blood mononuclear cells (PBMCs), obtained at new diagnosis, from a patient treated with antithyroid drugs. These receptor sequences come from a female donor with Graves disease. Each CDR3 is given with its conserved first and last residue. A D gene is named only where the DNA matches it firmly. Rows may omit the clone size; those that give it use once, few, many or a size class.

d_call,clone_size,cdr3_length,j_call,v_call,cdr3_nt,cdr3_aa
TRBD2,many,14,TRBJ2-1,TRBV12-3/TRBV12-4,TGTGCCAGCAGTATGAGCGGGAGAGGTAATGAGCAGTTCTTC,CASSMSGRGNEQFF
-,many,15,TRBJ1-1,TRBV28,TGTGCCAGCAGTTTACCGGACAGAGTGAACACTGAAGCTTTCTTT,CASSLPDRVNTEAFF
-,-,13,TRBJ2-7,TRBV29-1,TGCAGCGTTGGGTTTTCGTGGGAGTACGAGCAGTACTTC,CSVGFSWEYEQYF
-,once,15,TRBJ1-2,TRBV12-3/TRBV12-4,TGTGCCAGCAGTTTAATCTGGACAGAAAACTATGGCTACACCTTC,CASSLIWTENYGYTF
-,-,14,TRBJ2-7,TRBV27,TGTGCCAGCAGGGTAGGGGGGGACCCCTACGAGCAGTACTTC,CASRVGGDPYEQYF
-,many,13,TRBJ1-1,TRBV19,TGTGCCAGTAGAGCTAGAGTGAACACTGAAGCTTTCTTT,CASRARVNTEAFF
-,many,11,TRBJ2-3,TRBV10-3,TGTGCCATCAGTGAGACGGTATTGCAGTATTTT,CAISETVLQYF
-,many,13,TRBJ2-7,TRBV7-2,TGTGCCAGCAGCTTAGAACTCGGTTACGAGCAGTACTTC,CASSLELGYEQYF
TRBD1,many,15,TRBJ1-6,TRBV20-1,TGCAGTGCTAGAGACGCGGTTGGACAGGGGTCACCCCTCCACTTT,CSARDAVGQGSPLHF
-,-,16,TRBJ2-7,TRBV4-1,TGCGCCAGCAGCCTTGGACATTCTGGGCCCTCCTACGAGCAGTACTTC,CASSLGHSGPSYEQYF
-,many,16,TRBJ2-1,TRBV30,TGTGCCTGGAACTTTGGCGGGTCGAGCTCCTACAATGAGCAGTTCTTC,CAWNFGGSSSYNEQFF
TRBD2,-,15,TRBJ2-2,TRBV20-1,TGCAGTGCTAGAGAGGCCGGGGGGGATTCCGGGGAGCTGTTTTTT,CSAREAGGDSGELFF
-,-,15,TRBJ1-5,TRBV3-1,TGTGCCAGCAGCCAAGATTTGGGACAAAGGCAGCCCCAGCATTTT,CASSQDLGQRQPQHF
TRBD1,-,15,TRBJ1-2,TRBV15,TGTGCCACCAGCAGACCCGGACAGGGGAGATATGGCTACACCTTC,CATSRPGQGRYGYTF
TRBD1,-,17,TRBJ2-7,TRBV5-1,TGCGCCAGCAGCTTGGGTGTCGGGACAGGGGGCTCTTACGAGCAGTACTTC,CASSLGVGTGGSYEQYF
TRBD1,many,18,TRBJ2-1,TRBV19,TGTGCCAGTTGGACCGGGACAGGGGCGAACCGGCCGACCGATGAGCAGTTCTTC,CASWTGTGANRPTDEQFF
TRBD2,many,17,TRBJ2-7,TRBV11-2,TGTGCCAGCAGCTTTTATAGTCTAGCGGAAAACTCCTACGAGCAGTACTTC,CASSFYSLAENSYEQYF
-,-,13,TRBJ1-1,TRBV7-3,TGTGCCAGCAGCTTAAACGAGGACACTGAAGCTTTCTTT,CASSLNEDTEAFF
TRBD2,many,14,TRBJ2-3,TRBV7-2,TGTGCCAGCAGCTGGACTAGCGTCGGAGATACGCAGTATTTT,CASSWTSVGDTQYF
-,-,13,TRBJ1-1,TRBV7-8,TGTGCCAGCAGCTTAGGGCAGGGGCTTGAAGCTTTCTTT,CASSLGQGLEAFF